This T cell receptor (beta chain) was found in a study of blood T cell repertoires in COVID-19. Overall study: Acute-phase and convalescent COVID-19 samples originated in the United States, Italy and Spain. T cells, B-cell-depleted T cells, or PBMCs supplied cDNA or gDNA.

Methods used by the authors: Amplification of reference gene primers provided the estimated nucleated cell counts. TCRdb keeps only in-frame clones here, not all; method: immunoSEQ multiplex PCR. V, J and clone size were drawn from that table, and D and trimming were deduced from the DNA. The repertoire has around 260,000 clones, about 86% of them found once; the top ten carry nearly 2%. This clone was seen only a few times. This sequence originates from a young man with active or convalescent COVID-19. The sample was peripheral blood.

This CDR3 reads CASSLGGTGLTPLHF. CDR3 nucleotides: TGTGCCAGCAGCTTAGGCGGGACAGGGCTCACACCCCTCCACTTT. V gene TRBV11-2 combines with J gene TRBJ1-6; 9 nucleotides line up with TRBD1. The length of the CDR3 is 15 residues. Germline CDR1 is SGHAT and CDR2 is FQNNGV. Trimming cost V 1 base and J 11 bases; bases outside gene matches: 6. The full variable domain, in which reference TRBV11-2 and TRBJ1-6 provide the parts outside the CDR3, is EAGVAQSPRYKIIEKRQSVAFWCNPISGHATLYWYQQILGQGPKLLIQFQNNGVVDDSQLPKDRFSAERLKGVDSTLKIQPAKLEDSAVYLCASSLGGTGLTPLHFGNGTRLTVT.